The clone carrying this TCR beta chain showed up many times. The sample comes from a study of T cells in Graves' hyperthyroidism and ophthalmopathy. Amplification targeted TCR beta CDR3 regions from RNA transcripts. HTBI primers were employed in a first-round RT-PCR of the TCR CDR3. TCRdb re-called the multiplex PCR reads with MiXCR, one entry per CDR3 protein. Here the sample spans fewer than 550,000 distinct CDR3 sequences, approximately 14% being singletons. The study based diagnoses on clinical symptoms, serum thyroxine and TRAb, thyroid ultrasound and orbital computed tomography. Sequenced material: blood. The receptor was isolated from a woman aged 18-35 years with Graves' hyperthyroidism.

CDR3 in DNA: TGTGCCAGCAGCTCCCAGGGGGGGCCGAACACTGAAGCTTTCTTT. It encodes CASSSQGGPNTEAFF. The rearrangement uses TRBV11-2 and TRBJ1-1; 7 bases are a match to TRBD1. The CDR3 runs to 15 residues. The junction had 6 bases not matched to a gene; V was cut back by 4 bases and J by 1 base. The V gene's germline CDR1 is SGHAT and CDR2 FQNNGV.